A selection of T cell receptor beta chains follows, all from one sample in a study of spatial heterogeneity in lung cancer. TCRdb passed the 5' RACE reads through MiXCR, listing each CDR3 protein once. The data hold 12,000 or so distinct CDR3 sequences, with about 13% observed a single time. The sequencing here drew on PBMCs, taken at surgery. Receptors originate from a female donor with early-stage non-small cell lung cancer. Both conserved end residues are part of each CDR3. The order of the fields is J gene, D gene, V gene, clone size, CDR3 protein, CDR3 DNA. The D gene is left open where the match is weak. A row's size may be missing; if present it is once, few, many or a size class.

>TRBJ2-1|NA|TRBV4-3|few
CASSPESSGYNEQFF
TGCGCCAGCAGCCCAGAGAGTAGCGGATACAATGAGCAGTTCTTC
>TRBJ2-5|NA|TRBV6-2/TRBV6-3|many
CASSLNSLQETQYF
TGTGCCAGCAGTTTGAACAGCCTACAAGAGACCCAGTACTTC
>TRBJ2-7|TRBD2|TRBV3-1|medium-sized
CASSLRTSGYEQYF
TGTGCCAGCAGCCTTCGGACTAGCGGGTACGAGCAGTACTTC
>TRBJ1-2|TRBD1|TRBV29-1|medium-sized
CSALGGIDGYTF
TGCAGCGCTTTAGGGGGCATCGATGGCTACACCTTC
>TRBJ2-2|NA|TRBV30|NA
CAWRTRLANTGELFF
TGTGCCTGGAGGACGAGACTTGCGAACACCGGGGAGCTGTTTTTT
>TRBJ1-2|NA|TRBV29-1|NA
CSVAGGAGDYGNTF
NA
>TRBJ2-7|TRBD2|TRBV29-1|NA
CSVASGISYEQYF
TGCAGCGTTGCTAGCGGGATCTCCTACGAGCAGTACTTC
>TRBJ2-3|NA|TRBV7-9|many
CASSPSGGGLTDTQYF
TGTGCCAGCAGCCCCTCCGGAGGGGGGCTCACAGATACGCAGTATTTT
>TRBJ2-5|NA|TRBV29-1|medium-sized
CSVEDLTALAVGETQYF
TGCAGCGTTGAAGATCTTACGGCGTTGGCAGTCGGGGAGACCCAGTACTTC
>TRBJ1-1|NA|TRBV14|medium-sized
CASSRRGLGTEAFF
TGTGCCAGCAGCCGGAGGGGTCTCGGCACTGAAGCTTTCTTT
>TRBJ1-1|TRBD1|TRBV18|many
CASSQGQGPNTEAFF
TGTGCCAGCTCACAGGGACAGGGCCCGAACACTGAAGCTTTCTTT
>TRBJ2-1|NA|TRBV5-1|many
CASSLVLAGNYNEQFF
TGCGCCAGCAGCTTGGTCCTTGCGGGAAACTACAATGAGCAGTTCTTC
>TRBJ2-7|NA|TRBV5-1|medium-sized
CASSLDGLPPEQYF
TGCGCCAGCAGCTTGGATGGGCTTCCGCCCGAGCAGTACTTC
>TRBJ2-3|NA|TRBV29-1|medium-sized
CSVEDTGGNTDTQYF
TGCAGCGTTGAAGATACAGGAGGAAACACAGATACGCAGTATTTT
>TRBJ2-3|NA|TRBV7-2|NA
CASSLLGTFVTDTQYF
TGTGCCAGCAGCTTACTCGGCACCTTTGTCACAGATACGCAGTATTTT
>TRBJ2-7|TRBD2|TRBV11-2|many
CASIITSGGLYEQYF
TGTGCCAGCATAATTACAAGCGGGGGACTCTACGAGCAGTACTTC
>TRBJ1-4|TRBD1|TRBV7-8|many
CASSRGQGEEKLFF
TGTGCCAGCAGCCGCGGACAGGGGGAAGAAAAACTGTTTTTT
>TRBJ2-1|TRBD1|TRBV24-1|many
CATSDEPGQGGNEQFF
TGTGCCACCAGTGATGAACCGGGACAGGGCGGCAATGAGCAGTTCTTC
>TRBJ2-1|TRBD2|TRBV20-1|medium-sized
CSAVEIGTRGDNEQFF
TGCAGTGCTGTAGAGATCGGGACTAGAGGGGACAATGAGCAGTTCTTC
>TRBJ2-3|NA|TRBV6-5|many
CASSPPGLSTDTQYF
TGTGCCAGCAGTCCCCCGGGACTTAGCACAGATACGCAGTATTTT
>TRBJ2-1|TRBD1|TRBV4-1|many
CASSQMGQGADNEQFF
TGCGCCAGCAGCCAAATGGGACAGGGGGCTGACAATGAGCAGTTCTTC
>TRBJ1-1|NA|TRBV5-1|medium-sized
CASSTGSTEAFF
TGCGCCAGCAGCACAGGGAGCACTGAAGCTTTCTTT
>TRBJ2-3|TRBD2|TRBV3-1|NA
CASSPSTSGTDTQYF
TGTGCCAGCAGCCCGTCGACTAGCGGCACAGATACGCAGTATTTT
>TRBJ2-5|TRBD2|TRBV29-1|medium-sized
CSVRRASGPKGQETQYF
TGCAGTGTGAGGCGGGCTAGCGGCCCTAAGGGACAAGAGACCCAGTACTTC
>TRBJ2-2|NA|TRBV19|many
CASSIGPKTGELFF
TGTGCCAGTAGTATAGGCCCTAAAACCGGGGAGCTGTTTTTT
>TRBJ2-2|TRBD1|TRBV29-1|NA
CSAMGVQTGGTGELFF
TGCAGCGCAATGGGCGTCCAGACAGGGGGCACCGGGGAGCTGTTTTTT
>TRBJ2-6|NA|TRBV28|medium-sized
CASNPLASVPGANVLTF
TGTGCCAGCAACCCCCTGGCATCGGTTCCTGGGGCCAACGTCCTGACTTTC
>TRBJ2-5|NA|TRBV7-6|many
CASNSGETQYF
TGTGCCAGCAATTCTGGAGAGACCCAGTACTTC
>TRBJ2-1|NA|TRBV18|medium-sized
CASSPPRSVQSYNEQFF
TGTGCCAGCTCACCACCCCGTAGCGTCCAATCCTACAATGAGCAGTTCTTC
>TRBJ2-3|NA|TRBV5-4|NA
CASSLRQVTDTQYF
TGTGCCAGCAGCCTACGACAAGTCACAGATACGCAGTATTTT
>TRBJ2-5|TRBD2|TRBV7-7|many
CASSLSSGGAVVRETQYF
TGTGCTAGCAGCCTTTCTAGCGGGGGGGCCGTTGTCCGAGAGACCCAGTACTTC
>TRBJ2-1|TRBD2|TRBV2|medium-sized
CASSASGRGYNEQFF
TGTGCCAGCAGCGCCAGCGGGAGGGGGTACAATGAGCAGTTCTTC
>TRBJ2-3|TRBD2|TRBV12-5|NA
CASGWGLAGADTQYF
TGTGCTAGTGGTTGGGGACTAGCGGGCGCAGATACGCAGTATTTT
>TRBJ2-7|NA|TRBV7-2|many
CASSLQGYTRGTYEQYF
TGTGCCAGCAGCTTACAGGGTTACACTAGGGGCACCTACGAGCAGTACTTC
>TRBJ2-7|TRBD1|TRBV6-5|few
CASSSDRQLYEQYF
TGTGCCAGCAGTTCGGACAGGCAACTCTACGAGCAGTACTTC
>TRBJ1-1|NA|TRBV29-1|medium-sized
CSVIQNTEAFF
TGCAGCGTTATACAGAACACTGAAGCTTTCTTT
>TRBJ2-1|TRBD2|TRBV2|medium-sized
CASNSQTSGGLINEQFF
TGTGCCAGCAATAGCCAGACTAGCGGGGGCCTCATCAATGAGCAGTTCTTC
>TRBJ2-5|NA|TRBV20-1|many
CSANGVGGGTHQETQYF
TGCAGTGCGAACGGAGTTGGGGGCGGGACCCACCAAGAGACCCAGTACTTC
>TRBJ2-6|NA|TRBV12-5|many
CASGLFPRGANVLTF
TGTGCTAGTGGTTTGTTCCCCCGAGGGGCCAACGTCCTGACTTTC
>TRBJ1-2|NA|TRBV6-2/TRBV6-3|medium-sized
CAGSSFNYGYTF
TGTGCCGGGTCGAGTTTTAACTATGGCTACACCTTC
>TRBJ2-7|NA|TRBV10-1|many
CASRPPLGTWDVTRLYEQYF
TGCGCCAGCAGGCCCCCCCTCGGGACATGGGACGTCACTCGCCTCTACGAGCAGTACTTC
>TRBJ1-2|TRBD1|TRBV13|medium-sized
CASSRTSAGGRVYGYTF
TGTGCCAGCAGTCGTACCTCTGCAGGGGGCAGGGTCTATGGCTACACCTTC
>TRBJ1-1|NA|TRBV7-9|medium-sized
CASSLGGLFAEAFF
TGTGCCAGCAGCTTAGGGGGGCTCTTCGCTGAAGCTTTCTTT
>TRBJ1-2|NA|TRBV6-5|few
CASSYRRTTSDGYTF
TGTGCCAGCAGTTACCGTCGCACGACCTCTGATGGCTACACCTTC
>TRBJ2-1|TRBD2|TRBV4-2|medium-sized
CASSHGTPGGPEGEQFF
TGTGCCAGCAGCCATGGGACTCCGGGGGGGCCTGAGGGCGAGCAGTTCTTC
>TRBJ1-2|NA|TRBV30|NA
CAWSQNYGYTF
TGTGCCTGGAGCCAGAACTATGGCTACACCTTC
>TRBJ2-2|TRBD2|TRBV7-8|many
CASSLARLADRTGELFF
TGTGCCAGCAGCTTAGCGCGACTAGCGGACCGAACCGGGGAGCTGTTTTTT
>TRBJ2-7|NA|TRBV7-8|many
CASSSLGLHSYEQYF
TGTGCCAGCAGCTCCCTCGGACTGCACTCCTACGAGCAGTACTTC
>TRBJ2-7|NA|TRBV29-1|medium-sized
CSARTAYEQYF
TGCAGCGCCAGGACTGCCTACGAGCAGTACTTC
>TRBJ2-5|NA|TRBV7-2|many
CASSEPQSQTQYF
TGTGCCAGCAGCGAACCCCAAAGTCAGACCCAGTACTTC
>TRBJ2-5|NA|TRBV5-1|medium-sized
CASSLGGVDETQYF
TGCGCCAGCAGCTTGGGCGGGGTAGACGAGACCCAGTACTTC